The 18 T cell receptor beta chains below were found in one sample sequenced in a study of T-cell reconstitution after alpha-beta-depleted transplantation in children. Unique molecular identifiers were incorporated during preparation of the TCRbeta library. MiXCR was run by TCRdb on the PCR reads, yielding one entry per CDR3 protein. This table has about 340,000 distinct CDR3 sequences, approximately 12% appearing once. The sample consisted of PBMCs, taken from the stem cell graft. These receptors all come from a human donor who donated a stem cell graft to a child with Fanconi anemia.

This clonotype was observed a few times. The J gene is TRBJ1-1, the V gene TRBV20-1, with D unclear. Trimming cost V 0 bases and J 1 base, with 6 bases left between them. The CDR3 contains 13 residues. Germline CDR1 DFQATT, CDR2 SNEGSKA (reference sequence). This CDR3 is CSARDVKNTEAFF. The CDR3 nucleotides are TGCAGTGCTAGAGATGTTAAGAACACTGAAGCTTTCTTT.

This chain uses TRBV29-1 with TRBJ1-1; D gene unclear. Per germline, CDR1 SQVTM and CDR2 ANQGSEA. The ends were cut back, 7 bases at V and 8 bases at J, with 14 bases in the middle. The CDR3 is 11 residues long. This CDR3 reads CSAIPNSEAFF. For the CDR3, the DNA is TGCAGCGCTATACCCAACTCAGAAGCTTTCTTT. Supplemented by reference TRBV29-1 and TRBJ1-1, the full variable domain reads SAVISQKPSRDICQRGTSLTIQCQVDSQVTMMFWYRQQPGQSLTLIATANQGSEATYESGFVIDKFPISRPNLTFSTLTVSNMSPEDSSIYLCSAIPNSEAFFGQGTRLTVV.

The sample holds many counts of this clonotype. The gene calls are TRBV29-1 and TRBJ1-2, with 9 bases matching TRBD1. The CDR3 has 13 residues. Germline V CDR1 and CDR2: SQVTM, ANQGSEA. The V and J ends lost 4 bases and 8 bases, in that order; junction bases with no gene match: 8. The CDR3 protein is CSVVGQGNWGYTF. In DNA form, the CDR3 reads TGCAGCGTTGTAGGACAGGGGAATTGGGGCTACACCTTC.

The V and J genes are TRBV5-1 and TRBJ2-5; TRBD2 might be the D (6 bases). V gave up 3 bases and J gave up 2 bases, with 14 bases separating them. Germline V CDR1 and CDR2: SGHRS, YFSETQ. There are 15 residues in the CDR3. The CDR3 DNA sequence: TGCGCCAGCAGCTGGTACGGGGGTGATCAAGAGACCCAGTACTTC. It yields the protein CASSWYGGDQETQYF.

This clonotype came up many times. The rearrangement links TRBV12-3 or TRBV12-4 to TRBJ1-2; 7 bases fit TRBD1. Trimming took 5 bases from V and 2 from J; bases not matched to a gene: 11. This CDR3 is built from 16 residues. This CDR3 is CASSDPGTARNYGYTF. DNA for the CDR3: TGTGCCAGCAGTGACCCCGGGACAGCGAGAAACTATGGCTACACCTTC.

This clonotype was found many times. The CDR3 loop reads CASSLQGGAQYF. CDR3 DNA sequence: TGCGCCAGCAGCTTGCAAGGGGGAGCGCAGTATTTT. The chain employs TRBV5-1 and TRBJ2-3; the D gene is possibly TRBD1 (6 bases). Trimming pared 1 base from V and 10 bases from J, leaving 10 bases between. CDR1 and CDR2 from the germline V gene are SGHRS and YFSETQ. The CDR3 is 12 amino acids.

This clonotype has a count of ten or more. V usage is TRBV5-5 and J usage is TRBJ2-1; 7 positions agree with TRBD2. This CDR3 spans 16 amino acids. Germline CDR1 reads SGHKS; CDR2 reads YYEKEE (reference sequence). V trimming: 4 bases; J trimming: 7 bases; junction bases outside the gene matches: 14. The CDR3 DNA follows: TGTGCCAGCAGCGAAGCCGGGGGACTAAATGGGAATGAGCAGTTCTTC. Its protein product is CASSEAGGLNGNEQFF.

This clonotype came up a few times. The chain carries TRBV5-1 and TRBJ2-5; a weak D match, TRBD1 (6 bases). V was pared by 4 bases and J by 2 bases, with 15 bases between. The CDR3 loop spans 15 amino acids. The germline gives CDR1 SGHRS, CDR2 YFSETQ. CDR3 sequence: CASSIDWTVQETQYF. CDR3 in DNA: TGCGCCAGCAGCATAGACTGGACAGTACAAGAGACCCAGTACTTC.

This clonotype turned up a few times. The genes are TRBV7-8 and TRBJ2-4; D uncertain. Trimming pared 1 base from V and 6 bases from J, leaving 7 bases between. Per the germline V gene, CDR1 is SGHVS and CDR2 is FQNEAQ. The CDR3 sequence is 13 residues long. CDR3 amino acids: CASSLGMRNIQYF. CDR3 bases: TGTGCCAGCAGCTTAGGGATGCGAAACATTCAGTACTTC.

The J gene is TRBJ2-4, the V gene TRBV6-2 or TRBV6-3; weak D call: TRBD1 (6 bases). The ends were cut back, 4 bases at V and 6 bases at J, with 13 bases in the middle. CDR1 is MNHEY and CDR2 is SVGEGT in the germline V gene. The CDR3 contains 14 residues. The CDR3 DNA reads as TGTGCCAGCAGTTCCTCGGGACACTCAAACATTCAGTACTTC. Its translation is CASSSSGHSNIQYF.

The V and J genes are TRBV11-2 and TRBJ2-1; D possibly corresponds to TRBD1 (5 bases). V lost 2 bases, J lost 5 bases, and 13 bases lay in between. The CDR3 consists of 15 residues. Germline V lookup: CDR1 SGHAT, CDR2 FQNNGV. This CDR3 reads CASSLIGVRNNEQFF. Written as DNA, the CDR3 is TGTGCCAGCAGCTTAATAGGGGTTCGTAACAATGAGCAGTTCTTC.

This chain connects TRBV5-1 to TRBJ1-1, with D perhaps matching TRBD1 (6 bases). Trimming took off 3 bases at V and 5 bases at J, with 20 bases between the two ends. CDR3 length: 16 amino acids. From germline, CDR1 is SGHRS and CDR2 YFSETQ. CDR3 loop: CASSWEAQGSGTEAFF. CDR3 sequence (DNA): TGCGCCAGCAGCTGGGAAGCACAGGGATCGGGTACTGAAGCTTTCTTT.

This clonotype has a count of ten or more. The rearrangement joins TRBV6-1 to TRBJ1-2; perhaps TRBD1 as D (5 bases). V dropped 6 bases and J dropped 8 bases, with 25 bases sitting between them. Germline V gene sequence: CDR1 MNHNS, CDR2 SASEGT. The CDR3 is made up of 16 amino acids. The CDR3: CASRSGLKGLGSGYTF. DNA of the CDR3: TGTGCCAGCAGGTCGGGACTCAAGGGATTGGGGAGCGGCTACACCTTC.

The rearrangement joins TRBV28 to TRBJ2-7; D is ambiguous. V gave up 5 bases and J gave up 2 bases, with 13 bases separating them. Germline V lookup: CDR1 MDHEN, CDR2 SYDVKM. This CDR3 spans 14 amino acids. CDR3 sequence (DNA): TGTGCCAGCAGTGCCTTCCGGGTTGCCTACGAGCAGTACGTC. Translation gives CASSAFRVAYEQYV.

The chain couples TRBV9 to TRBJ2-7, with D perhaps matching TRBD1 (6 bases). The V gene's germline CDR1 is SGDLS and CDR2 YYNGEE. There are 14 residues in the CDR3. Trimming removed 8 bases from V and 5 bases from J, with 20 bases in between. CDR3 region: CASSPSAGANEQYF. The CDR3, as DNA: TGTGCCAGTTCCCCAAGCGCAGGGGCGAACGAGCAGTACTTC.

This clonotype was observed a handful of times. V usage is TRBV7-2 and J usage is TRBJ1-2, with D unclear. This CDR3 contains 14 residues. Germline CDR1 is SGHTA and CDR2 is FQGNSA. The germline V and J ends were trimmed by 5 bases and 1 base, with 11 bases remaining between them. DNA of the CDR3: TGTGCCAGCAGCCCGCCCGGCAGTAACTATGGCTACACCTTC. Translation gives CASSPPGSNYGYTF.

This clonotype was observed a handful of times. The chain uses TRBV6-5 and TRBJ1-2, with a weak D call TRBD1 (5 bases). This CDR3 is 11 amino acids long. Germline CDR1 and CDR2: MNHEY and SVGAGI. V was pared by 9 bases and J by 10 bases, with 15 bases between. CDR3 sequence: CASTQGRNYTF. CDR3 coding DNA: TGTGCCAGTACTCAGGGTCGGAACTACACCTTC.

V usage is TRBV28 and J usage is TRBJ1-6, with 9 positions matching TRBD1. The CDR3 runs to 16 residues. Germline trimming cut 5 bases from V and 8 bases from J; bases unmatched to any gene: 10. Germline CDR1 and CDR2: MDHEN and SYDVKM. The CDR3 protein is CASSLGQGTEDSPLHF. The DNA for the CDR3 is TGTGCCAGCAGTCTTGGACAGGGGACGGAGGATTCACCCCTCCACTTT.